The subject of this entry is one T cell receptor (beta chain). Its antigen is unknown. No clone much larger than this one lies a single base away; base qualities are absent. CDR1 and CDR2 were assigned from the germline V gene as MNHEY and SVGAGI. The CDR3 runs 13 residues from the cysteine to the phenylalanine. Only the CDR3 portion is preserved as DNA: 39 bases, with reading frame beginning at the first base. V lost 6 bases and J lost 8 bases; the stretch between them is 14 bases long. Each collaborating institution followed its own protocols to collect whole blood in K2EDTA tubes. For TCRbeta analysis, collaborators shipped samples in one of three forms: frozen whole blood, isolated PBMCs, or DNA extracted from either of those sample types. This sample stems from a study of blood T cell repertoires in COVID-19 (dated by TCRdb to between 2020 and 2021). Context from the whole study: Samples covering the acute and convalescent phases of COVID-19 were provided by collaborators in the United States, Italy and Spain. The dataset comprised deeply sampled blood TCRbeta repertoires from subjects exposed to, actively infected with, or recovered from COVID-19. A de-identified subject ID, COVID-19 status, age in years and sex were almost always included in the sample metadata. The prospective study material was composed of cDNA or gDNA derived from T cells, B-cell-depleted T cells, or PBMCs. Samples came from the ongoing ImmuneRACE study (first 160 participants) plus 1,254 subjects from 6 global collaborators. Where available, HLA class I and class II types were taken from metadata supplied by the sample provider and were not determined by assay-based typing. The repertoires were released in a freely available public database meant as a resource for research on the immune response to SARS-CoV-2. Here is what the overall study found, with its caveats: How much clinical and demographic metadata was included differed by source and by participant, and the metadata was provided uncurated.

TCRbeta CDR3 regions were amplified from genomic DNA by means of the immunoSEQ Assay, a bias-controlled multiplex PCR. On the study's bioinformatics: The number of nucleated cells in each sample was estimated from the amplification of reference gene primers within the assay. To quantify the absolute abundance of each unique TCRbeta CDR3 rearrangement, sequence reads were collapsed and filtered. For each sample, productive Simpson clonality was calculated by taking the square root of Simpson's diversity index across productive rearrangements. TCRdb limited this immuneACCESS table to in-frame rearrangements with V and J called. A share of clones is missing; checked studies link under half to unresolved V genes, and the rest is unexplained. V and J calls and clone size are those listed in that table; D and trimming were worked out from the DNA. The sample includes approximately 120,000 clones, with roughly 83% observed a single time. The biggest ten clones account for about 40% of the sample.

The chain couples TRBV6-5 to TRBJ2-1; the D gene is perhaps TRBD1, on 5 matching bases. Source material: peripheral blood. The receptor's source is a man aged 35 to 55 with active or convalescent COVID-19. The bases are TGTGCCAGCAGCCTCCTAGGGGCGGATGAGCAGTTCTTC. Translation gives CASSLLGADEQFF.